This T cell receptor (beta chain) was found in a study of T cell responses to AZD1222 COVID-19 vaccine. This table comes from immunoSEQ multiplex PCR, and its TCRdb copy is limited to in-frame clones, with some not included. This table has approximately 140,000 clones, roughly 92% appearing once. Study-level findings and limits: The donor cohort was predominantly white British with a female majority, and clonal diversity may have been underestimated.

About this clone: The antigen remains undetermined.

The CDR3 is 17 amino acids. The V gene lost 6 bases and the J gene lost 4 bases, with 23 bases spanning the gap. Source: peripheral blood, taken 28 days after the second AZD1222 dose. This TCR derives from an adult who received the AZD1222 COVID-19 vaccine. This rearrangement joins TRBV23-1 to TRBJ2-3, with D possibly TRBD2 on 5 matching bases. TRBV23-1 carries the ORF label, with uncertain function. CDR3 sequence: CASSHPTRDSHPDTQYF. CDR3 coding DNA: TGCGCCAGCAGCCATCCCACTCGGGATAGTCATCCAGATACGCAGTATTTT.